This is a list of T cell receptor beta chains from one sample in a study of blood T cell repertoires in COVID-19. Profiling relied on immunoSEQ multiplex PCR, and the TCRdb table lists in-frame clones only, not all of them. Of 150,000 to 200,000 clones in the sample, around 90% were seen once. Sequencing used peripheral blood. The receptors originated from a human donor in a cohort sampled during active COVID-19. The CDR3 runs from the conserved cysteine through the conserved F or W. The order of the fields is J gene, CDR3 length, V gene, clone size, D gene, CDR3 protein, CDR3 DNA. A D gene is named only where the DNA matches it firmly. Rows may omit the clone size; those that give it use once, few, many or a size class.

>TRBJ2-6|17|TRBV4-3|NA|NA
CASSQDRGGPGANVLTF
TGCGCCAGCAGCCAAGATCGCGGAGGACCTGGGGCCAACGTCCTGACTTTC
>TRBJ2-5|14|TRBV5-1|NA|TRBD1
CASSSRGQGETQYF
TGCGCCAGCAGCTCCCGGGGACAGGGAGAGACCCAGTACTTC
>TRBJ1-1|11|TRBV20-1|NA|NA
CSAPSNTEAFF
TGCAGTGCTCCGTCGAACACTGAAGCTTTCTTT
>TRBJ2-5|13|TRBV5-6|NA|NA
CASSLTGRETQYF
TGTGCCAGCAGCTTGACAGGGCGGGAGACCCAGTACTTC
>TRBJ2-1|15|TRBV28|NA|NA
CASLATGSNYNEQFF
TGTGCCAGCTTGGCGACGGGGAGCAATTACAATGAGCAGTTCTTC
>TRBJ2-5|14|TRBV4-3|NA|NA
CASSLSGLGATQYF
TGCGCCAGCAGCCTCTCGGGGCTGGGGGCGACCCAGTACTTC
>TRBJ2-7|18|TRBV6-2/TRBV6-3|NA|TRBD1
CASSTTTTRGRGLYEQYF
TGTGCCAGCAGTACCACCACCACCCGTGGCAGGGGGCTATACGAGCAGTACTTC
>TRBJ2-7|15|TRBV30|NA|NA
CAWSVPGFSKREQYF
TGTGCCTGGAGTGTCCCGGGATTCTCTAAACGCGAGCAGTACTTC
>TRBJ2-3|14|TRBV21-1|NA|NA
CASSGTGRTDTQYF
TGTGCCAGCAGTGGGACAGGGCGCACAGATACGCAGTATTTT
>TRBJ2-6|16|TRBV28|NA|NA
CASRPTVFSGANVLTF
TGTGCCAGCAGACCTACGGTGTTCTCTGGGGCCAACGTCCTGACTTTC
>TRBJ2-1|15|TRBV18|NA|TRBD2
CASSPPGRAYNEQFF
TGTGCCAGCTCACCGCCCGGGAGGGCCTACAATGAGCAGTTCTTC
>TRBJ1-4|18|TRBV4-1|NA|NA
CASSQDLWGGGPNEKLFF
TGCGCCAGCAGCCAAGATCTGTGGGGGGGAGGGCCTAATGAAAAACTGTTTTTT
>TRBJ1-1|14|TRBV3-1/TRBV3-2|once|TRBD1
CATSGTGGNTEAFF
TGTGCCACCTCTGGGACAGGGGGGAACACTGAAGCTTTCTTT
>TRBJ2-7|15|TRBV24-1|NA|TRBD1
CATSDGPGTGDEQYF
TGTGCCACCAGTGATGGACCCGGGACAGGGGACGAGCAGTACTTC
>TRBJ2-5|16|TRBV5-1|NA|TRBD2
CASTSRTSGGQETQYF
TGCGCCAGCACCTCGAGGACTAGCGGGGGGCAGGAGACCCAGTACTTC
>TRBJ1-4|12|TRBV28|NA|NA
CASTTSHEKLFF
TGTGCCAGCACCACATCCCACGAAAAACTGTTTTTT
>TRBJ2-2|15|TRBV5-1|NA|TRBD2
CASSLAVRGTGELFF
TGCGCCAGCAGCTTGGCCGTGCGGGGGACTGGGGAGCTGTTTTTT
>TRBJ1-4|13|TRBV12-3/TRBV12-4|few|NA
CASSHRWSEKLFF
TGTGCCAGCAGTCATCGGTGGAGTGAAAAACTGTTTTTT
>TRBJ2-7|15|TRBV5-4|NA|TRBD2
CASKPGTSGPYEQYF
TGTGCCAGCAAACCCGGGACTAGTGGTCCCTACGAGCAGTACTTC
>TRBJ2-5|13|TRBV2|NA|NA
CASSYSVQETQYF
TGTGCCAGCAGTTACAGTGTACAAGAGACCCAGTACTTC
>TRBJ2-7|12|TRBV12-3/TRBV12-4|NA|NA
CASSEGLHEQYF
TGTGCCAGCAGCGAGGGTCTGCACGAGCAGTACTTC
>TRBJ2-1|15|TRBV7-2|NA|NA
CASSLASGKLNEQFF
TGTGCCAGCAGCTTAGCTAGCGGAAAGCTCAATGAGCAGTTCTTC
>TRBJ2-5|16|TRBV5-1|once|TRBD2
CASSLNRRGGSETQYF
TGCGCCAGCAGCTTGAACCGCCGGGGGGGAAGTGAGACCCAGTACTTC
>TRBJ1-6|15|TRBV19|NA|NA
CASSPQGVIDSPLHF
TGTGCCAGTAGTCCCCAGGGTGTAATCGATTCACCCCTCCACTTT
>TRBJ2-7|15|TRBV6-1|NA|TRBD1
CASSESGTGVREQYF
TGTGCCAGCAGTGAAAGTGGGACAGGGGTTCGCGAGCAGTACTTC
>TRBJ1-3|14|TRBV2|NA|NA
CASRLGASGNTIYF
TGTGCCAGCAGGCTAGGTGCCTCTGGAAACACCATATATTTT
>TRBJ1-5|14|TRBV30|NA|NA
CAWSPTGGNQPQHF
TGTGCCTGGAGTCCGACCGGGGGCAATCAGCCCCAGCATTTT
>TRBJ2-7|14|TRBV7-2|NA|TRBD1
CASSKTGTAYEQYF
TGTGCCAGCAGCAAGACCGGGACAGCCTACGAGCAGTACTTC
>TRBJ1-6|18|TRBV4-3|NA|TRBD1
CASSQVGGPSSYNSPLHF
TGCGCCAGCAGCCAAGTAGGGGGCCCGAGCTCCTATAATTCACCCCTCCACTTT
>TRBJ1-3|16|TRBV19|once|TRBD1
CASSIADRGFGNTIYF
TGTGCCAGTAGTATAGCGGACAGGGGGTTCGGAAACACCATATATTTT
>TRBJ2-7|16|TRBV5-1|few|TRBD1
CASSSSAGTGGYEQYF
TGCGCCAGCAGCTCGTCAGCCGGGACAGGGGGATACGAGCAGTACTTC
>TRBJ2-1|15|TRBV19|many|TRBD2
CASSLSSGSYNEQFF
TGTGCCAGTAGTCTTTCCAGCGGGAGTTACAATGAGCAGTTCTTC
>TRBJ2-1|15|TRBV6-5|NA|TRBD2
CASSYVAGGQGEQFF
TGTGCCAGCAGCTACGTAGCGGGGGGGCAGGGTGAGCAGTTCTTC
>TRBJ1-1|14|TRBV5-1|NA|NA
CASRGTWANTEAFF
TGCGCCAGCAGAGGGACTTGGGCGAACACTGAAGCTTTCTTT
>TRBJ2-5|14|TRBV6-5|NA|TRBD1
CASSTGDIQETQYF
TGTGCCAGCAGTACAGGGGACATTCAAGAGACCCAGTACTTC
>TRBJ1-1|14|TRBV11-2|NA|NA
CASSLDRLNTEAFF
TGTGCCAGCAGCTTAGACAGGCTGAACACTGAAGCTTTCTTT
>TRBJ2-3|18|TRBV7-9|NA|TRBD2
CASSGRLAGGTWADTQYF
TGTGCCAGCAGCGGAAGACTAGCGGGAGGAACTTGGGCAGATACGCAGTATTTT
>TRBJ2-1|17|TRBV3-1/TRBV3-2|NA|NA
CASSQETILGVLNEQFF
TGTGCCAGCAGCCAAGAAACGATATTGGGCGTACTCAATGAGCAGTTCTTC
>TRBJ2-3|19|TRBV19|NA|TRBD1
CASSNRPGQGMGFEDTQYF
TGTGCCAGTAGTAATAGGCCGGGACAGGGGATGGGGTTCGAAGATACGCAGTATTTT
>TRBJ1-6|15|TRBV11-2|NA|NA
CASSLDPGESSPLHF
TGTGCCAGCAGCTTAGACCCAGGGGAGAGTTCACCCCTCCACTTT
>TRBJ1-2|16|TRBV19|NA|TRBD1
CASSARDRNSNYGYTF
TGTGCCAGTAGTGCCCGGGACAGGAACTCTAACTATGGCTACACCTTC
>TRBJ2-3|15|TRBV6-5|NA|TRBD2
CASRSWTSGGDTQYF
TGTGCCAGCAGGAGCTGGACTAGCGGGGGAGATACGCAGTATTTT
>TRBJ2-5|11|TRBV3-1/TRBV3-2|NA|NA
CASSLSGTQYF
TGTGCCAGCAGCCTTAGCGGGACCCAGTACTTC
>TRBJ1-1|14|TRBV27|NA|TRBD1
CASSFARGKTEAFF
TGTGCCAGCAGTTTTGCCAGGGGGAAAACTGAAGCTTTCTTT
>TRBJ2-5|13|TRBV15|NA|NA
CATSRAPGETQYF
TGTGCCACCAGCAGAGCCCCGGGGGAGACCCAGTACTTC
>TRBJ2-2|14|TRBV27|NA|TRBD2
CASRSGLAGGELFF
TGTGCCAGCAGATCAGGACTAGCGGGCGGGGAGCTGTTTTTT
>TRBJ2-1|15|TRBV4-2|NA|NA
CASSQDLSEYNEQFF
TGTGCCAGCAGCCAAGATCTGAGCGAGTACAATGAGCAGTTCTTC
>TRBJ2-1|15|TRBV7-2|once|NA
CASSLDGGNYNEQFF
TGTGCCAGCAGCTTAGACGGAGGGAACTACAATGAGCAGTTCTTC
>TRBJ1-2|13|TRBV23-1|NA|NA
CASTKGILYGYTF
TGCGCCAGCACCAAGGGGATCTTATATGGCTACACCTTC
>TRBJ2-5|15|TRBV29-1|once|NA
CSVLRGGADQETQYF
TGCAGCGTGCTTCGGGGCGGGGCAGACCAAGAGACCCAGTACTTC
>TRBJ2-2|17|TRBV18|NA|TRBD2
CASSPRIAGEDTGELFF
TGTGCCAGCTCACCACGAATTGCGGGGGAGGACACCGGGGAGCTGTTTTTT
>TRBJ2-1|15|TRBV5-4|once|TRBD2
CASSPGTSGSNEQFF
TGTGCCAGCAGCCCCGGGACTAGCGGGAGCAATGAGCAGTTCTTC
>TRBJ2-7|14|TRBV3-1/TRBV3-2|NA|TRBD1
CASSQRDSHYEQYF
TGTGCCAGCAGCCAAAGGGACAGCCACTACGAGCAGTACTTC
>TRBJ1-2|12|TRBV12-3/TRBV12-4|NA|NA
CASSAGNYGYTF
TGTGCCAGCAGTGCAGGGAACTATGGCTACACCTTC
>TRBJ2-1|13|TRBV9|once|NA
CASSVGGGNEQFF
TGTGCCAGCAGCGTAGGTGGAGGGAATGAGCAGTTCTTC
>TRBJ1-2|15|TRBV5-4|few|TRBD1
CASSSKQGSDYGYTF
TGTGCCAGCAGCTCAAAACAGGGGTCGGACTATGGCTACACCTTC